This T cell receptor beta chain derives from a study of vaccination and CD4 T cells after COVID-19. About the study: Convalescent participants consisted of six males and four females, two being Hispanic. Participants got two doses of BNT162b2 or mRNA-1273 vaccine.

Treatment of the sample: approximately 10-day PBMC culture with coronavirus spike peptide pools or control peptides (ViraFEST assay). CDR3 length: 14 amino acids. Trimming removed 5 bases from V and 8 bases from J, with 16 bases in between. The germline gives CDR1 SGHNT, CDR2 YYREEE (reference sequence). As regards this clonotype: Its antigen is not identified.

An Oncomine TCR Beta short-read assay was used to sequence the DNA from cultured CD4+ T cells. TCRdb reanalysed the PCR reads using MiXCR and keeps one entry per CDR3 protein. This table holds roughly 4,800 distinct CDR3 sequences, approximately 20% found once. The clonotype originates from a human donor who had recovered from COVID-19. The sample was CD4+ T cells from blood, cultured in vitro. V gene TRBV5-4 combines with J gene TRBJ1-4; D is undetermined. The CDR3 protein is CASSRRATGEKLFF. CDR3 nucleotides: TGTGCCAGCAGTCGGCGGGCCACGGGGGAAAAACTGTTTTTT.